This TCR beta chain was documented in a study of response to subunit inactivated influenza vaccine. The study, taken as a whole, reports: A suggestion made by the authors is that each seasonal influenza vaccination recruits few new T cells.

TCRdb itself ran the RT-PCR reads through MiXCR, one entry per CDR3 protein. The table has more than 550,000 distinct CDR3 sequences, roughly 12% seen once; the top ten hold 10%. Germline CDR1 reads MNHEY; CDR2 reads SMNVEV (reference sequence). There are 15 residues in the CDR3. Trimming removed 7 bases at V and 6 bases at J, with 18 bases between. On this clonotype: No antigen is known for it.

The sequencing used PBMCs from blood, collected on the day of vaccination. This TCR was sampled from a man aged 50-59 years who received an inactivated influenza vaccine. V is TRBV27 and J is TRBJ2-2; D ambiguous. CDR3 in DNA: TGTGCCAGCACCCTAAAGGCTAGTATCGCCGGGGAGCTGTTTTTT. Amino acid sequence: CASTLKASIAGELFF.